Following are 14 T cell receptor beta chains from one sample sequenced in a study of cytomegalovirus exposure and HLA in healthy donors. 60 Vbeta and 13 Jbeta primers were used in PCR. Clones were read by immunoSEQ multiplex PCR, and TCRdb kept only the in-frame ones, dropping some. The sample lists about 190,000 clones, 80% to 85% seen once, with 0.25% to 0.3% in the top ten. The sample comprised PBMCs. These receptors all come from a boy aged 5-17 years in good health and CMV-seronegative.

The genes are TRBV13 and TRBJ2-1; 9 positions agree with TRBD2. This CDR3 spans 15 amino acids. Germline V gene lookup returns CDR1 PRHDT and CDR2 FYEKMQ (reference sequence). V shed 5 bases, J shed 6 bases, and the junction held 8 bases outside the gene matches. Here the CDR3 DNA reads TGTGCCAGCAGCCCCGCTCGCGGGGGGGCCAATGAGCAGTTCTTC. This codes for CASSPARGGANEQFF.

V and J are TRBV28 and TRBJ2-7; 7 bases agree with TRBD1. After removal of 5 bases from V and 0 bases from J, the junction contained 4 bases not matched to a gene. Germline V gives CDR1 MDHEN, CDR2 SYDVKM. The CDR3 runs 14 residues. The CDR3 DNA reads TGTGCCAGCAGTGCTGGGACAGTCTCCTACGAGCAGTACTTC. Translation: CASSAGTVSYEQYF. The whole variable domain, filled in from reference TRBV28 and TRBJ2-7, reads DVKVTQSSRYLVKRTGEKVFLECVQDMDHENMFWYRQDPGLGLRLIYFSYDVKMKEKGDIPEGYSVSREKKERFSLILESASTNQTSMYLCASSAGTVSYEQYFGPGTRLTVT.

The rearrangement uses TRBV9 and TRBJ2-1, with 11 bases that match TRBD1. The CDR3 has 15 amino acids. The germline V gene encodes CDR1 SGDLS and CDR2 YYNGEE. J gave up 7 bases and V 3 bases, and 6 bases lay outside the gene matches. CDR3 in DNA: TGTGCCAGCAGCGGACGGGACAGGGGGTGGAATGAGCAGTTCTTC. Its translation: CASSGRDRGWNEQFF. The full variable domain, its missing parts supplied by reference TRBV9 and TRBJ2-1, is DSGVTQTPKHLITATGQRVTLRCSPRSGDLSVYWYQQSLDQGLQFLIQYYNGEERAKGNILERFSAQQFPDLHSELNLSSLELGDSALYFCASSGRDRGWNEQFFGPGTRLTVL.

Only one count was recorded for this clone. The V gene is TRBV7-8, the J gene TRBJ2-7; D perhaps matches TRBD1 (6 bases). With 3 bases removed from V and 0 bases from J, the gap between germline ends came to 12 bases. CDR3 length: 15 amino acids. Germline assignment: CDR1 SGHVS and CDR2 FQNEAQ. The CDR3 loop reads CASSFPGQVSYEQYF. The CDR3 bases are TGTGCCAGCAGCTTCCCGGGACAAGTCTCCTACGAGCAGTACTTC.

This chain uses TRBV5-4 with TRBJ2-7, with TRBD2 matching 8 bases. The CDR3 loop spans 13 amino acids. The V gene end was trimmed by 4 bases and the J gene end by 6 bases; junction bases not matched to a gene: 6. CDR1 is SGHNT, CDR2 YYREEE, per germline (reference sequence). This CDR3 is CASSPGGECEQYF. DNA of the CDR3: TGTGCCAGCAGCCCGGGGGGGGAGTGCGAGCAGTACTTC.

The rearrangement joins TRBV19 to TRBJ2-2; 7 bases agree with TRBD1. After removal of 3 bases from V and 6 bases from J, the junction contained 7 bases not matched to a gene. CDR3 length: 15 amino acids. CDR1 is LNHDA and CDR2 is SQIVND in the germline V gene (reference sequence). CDR3 nucleotide sequence: TGTGCCAGTAGTATTTGGGGGACAGATTCCGGGGAGCTGTTTTTT. It is translated as CASSIWGTDSGELFF.

CDR3 in amino acids: CASSEYRGVGYGYTF. The CDR3 nucleotides read TGCGCCAGCAGTGAGTACAGGGGCGTTGGCTATGGCTACACCTTC. The chain has TRBV10-2 and TRBJ1-2, with 7 bases identical to TRBD1. Germline V gene sequence: CDR1 WSHSY, CDR2 SAAADI. The CDR3 length is 15 residues. J gave up 4 bases and V 1 base, and 6 bases lay outside the gene matches.

This clone was found a few times. V is TRBV28 and J is TRBJ2-7; 11 bases match TRBD2. In germline, CDR1 is MDHEN, CDR2 SYDVKM. Germline trimming cut 6 bases from V and 4 bases from J; bases unmatched to any gene: 5. This CDR3 has 14 residues. CDR3: CASSPGTSGYEQYF. The CDR3 DNA reads TGTGCCAGCAGCCCCGGGACTAGCGGATACGAGCAGTACTTC.

The chain links TRBV7-2 to TRBJ1-4, with a tentative D call TRBD1 (5 bases). Germline assignment: CDR1 SGHTA and CDR2 FQGNSA. V gave up 5 bases and J gave up 10 bases, with 17 bases separating them. This CDR3 spans 14 amino acids. This CDR3 is CASSNDRDGGKLFF. The CDR3 bases are TGTGCCAGCAGCAACGACAGAGATGGTGGAAAACTGTTTTTT.

The rearrangement links TRBV7-6 to TRBJ2-5; the match to TRBD2 covers 11 bases. Germline CDR1 SGHVS, CDR2 FNYEAQ. This CDR3 spans 16 amino acids. With V trimmed by 4 bases and J by 2 bases, 6 bases remained unmatched. CDR3 residues: CASSWELAGDQETQYF. In DNA form, the CDR3 reads TGTGCCAGCAGCTGGGAACTAGCGGGAGATCAAGAGACCCAGTACTTC.

In DNA, the CDR3 is TGTGCCAGCAGCGTTAGGGGAGGGGAGGTCGAGCAGTACTTC. Protein product: CASSVRGGEVEQYF. The chain joins TRBV7-2 to TRBJ2-7, with 7 bases lining up with TRBD2. The J segment lost 6 bases and the V segment lost 5 bases, leaving 10 bases of the junction unmatched. The CDR3 totals 14 residues. CDR1 and CDR2 from the germline V gene are SGHTA and FQGNSA.

V and J are TRBV19 and TRBJ1-3, with no clear D. V gave up 3 bases and J gave up 0 bases, with 6 bases separating them. The CDR3 covers 14 residues. Per germline, CDR1 LNHDA and CDR2 SQIVND (reference sequence). For the CDR3, the DNA is TGTGCCAGTAGTATGTCAGTCTCTGGAAACACCATATATTTT. Translating gives CASSMSVSGNTIYF.

This clone was recorded only once. This chain links TRBV30 with TRBJ2-7; 9 positions agree with TRBD1. Germline loops: CDR1 GTSNPN, CDR2 SVGIG (reference sequence). The CDR3 contains 14 residues. Trimming cost V 3 bases and J 5 bases; bases outside gene matches: 8. CDR3 sequence (DNA): TGTGCCTGGAGCCCGGGACAGGGATTGGACGAGCAGTACTTC. This gives the protein CAWSPGQGLDEQYF.

The chain uses TRBV7-2 and TRBJ1-2; TRBD1 matches at 7 bases. Per germline, CDR1 SGHTA and CDR2 FQGNSA. The CDR3 sequence is 14 residues long. The trim removed 2 bases at V and 7 bases at J, leaving 7 bases unmatched. The CDR3 DNA is TGTGCCAGCAGCTTATTGACAGGGATGGGTGGCTACACCTTC. Residues: CASSLLTGMGGYTF.